These T cell receptor beta chains were read from a single sample in a study of T cell responses to AZD1222 COVID-19 vaccine. Data came from immunoSEQ multiplex PCR; TCRdb stores just in-frame clones and leaves some out. The sample contains 110,000 to 150,000 clones, 92% of which appear only once. Sample: peripheral blood, taken 28 days after the second AZD1222 dose. The source is an adult who received the AZD1222 COVID-19 vaccine. The CDR3 runs from the conserved cysteine through the conserved F or W. The order of the fields is CDR3 DNA, CDR3 protein, D gene, J gene, clone size, V gene. The D gene is left open where the match is weak. Part of the rows lack a size; the others show once, few, many or a class for expanded clones.

TGTGCCAGCTCACCTGTTTTCGCGGAATACCGTTCCTACAATGAGCAGTTCTTC	CASSPVFAEYRSYNEQFF	.	TRBJ2-1	.	TRBV18
TGTGCCAGTTCCTCTAGCGGGAGATGGACAGATACGCAGTATTTT	CASSSSGRWTDTQYF	TRBD2	TRBJ2-3	few	TRBV19
TGTGCCGTAGACAGGGATCCCTACGAGCAGTACTTC	CAVDRDPYEQYF	TRBD1	TRBJ2-7	once	TRBV30
TGTGCCAGCACAAAACAGGGGAGGAACACTGAAGCTTTCTTT	CASTKQGRNTEAFF	TRBD1	TRBJ1-1	.	TRBV6-5
TGCGCCAGCAGCTTGGTTCTAGCGGGCGCCTACAATGAGCAGTTCTTC	CASSLVLAGAYNEQFF	TRBD2	TRBJ2-1	.	TRBV5-1
TGTGCCAGCAGTTACTCGATCCCCCTAGGAATTACCAAAAACATTCAGTACTTC	CASSYSIPLGITKNIQYF	.	TRBJ2-4	once	TRBV6-2/TRBV6-3
TGTGCCACCAGCAGGGTACAGGGGGCAGCTGAAGCTTTCTTT	CATSRVQGAAEAFF	TRBD1	TRBJ1-1	.	TRBV15
TGTGCCAGCAGTCCTCCCTTAGCGGGAGGTAACACCGGGGAGCTGTTTTTT	CASSPPLAGGNTGELFF	TRBD2	TRBJ2-2	.	TRBV6-6
TGTGCCAGCAGTTACTGGGCTAGCGACTACACCGGGGAGCTGTTTTTT	CASSYWASDYTGELFF	.	TRBJ2-2	.	TRBV6-2/TRBV6-3
TGTGCCAGCTCACCGGGACTAGCGGGAGGAACGGGGGAGCAGTACTTC	CASSPGLAGGTGEQYF	TRBD2	TRBJ2-7	.	TRBV18
TGTGCCAGCAGCCTTGGTCCCGACAGCTCCTACAATGAGCAGTTCTTC	CASSLGPDSSYNEQFF	.	TRBJ2-1	.	TRBV11-2
TGCAGCGTTGTATACGCGAACACTGAAGCTTTCTTT	CSVVYANTEAFF	.	TRBJ1-1	.	TRBV29-1
TGTGCCAGCAGCCTTTCCGGGACAGGGGCCTACGAGCAGTACTTC	CASSLSGTGAYEQYF	TRBD1	TRBJ2-7	.	TRBV6-5
TGCGCCAGCAGTGAGTCGGGGACTAGTCGCGGAGAGCAGTACTTC	CASSESGTSRGEQYF	TRBD2	TRBJ2-7	.	TRBV10-1
TGTGCCACTCAGGGCTACGACTATGGCTACACCTTC	CATQGYDYGYTF	.	TRBJ1-2	.	TRBV19
TGTGCCAGCAGCCTCGTACAGGGTACGGAGACCCAGTACTTC	CASSLVQGTETQYF	.	TRBJ2-5	.	TRBV7-2
TGTGCCACCAGCAGAGATAGCGGGGACAGGGGCGAGCAGTACTTC	CATSRDSGDRGEQYF	TRBD1	TRBJ2-7	.	TRBV15
TGTGCCAGCAGCTTAGGGCCACAGGGCATATCTGGAAACACCATATATTTT	CASSLGPQGISGNTIYF	.	TRBJ1-3	.	TRBV7-8
TGTGCCAGCACAACATCCGGTGTACGCGCTTTCTTT	CASTTSGVRAFF	.	TRBJ1-1	once	TRBV3-1/TRBV3-2
TGTGCCAGCAGTTCGATCTTCGGCAGCCTCGGGCAGTTCTTC	CASSSIFGSLGQFF	.	TRBJ2-1	.	TRBV28
TGTGCCAGCAGGACAGGGTTCGACACTTTCTTT	CASRTGFDTFF	TRBD1	TRBJ1-1	.	TRBV7-6
TGTGCCAGCAGCGTCACGGTCGGGCAGTCCTGGGGACCCCTCCACTTT	CASSVTVGQSWGPLHF	.	TRBJ1-6	.	TRBV9
TGTGCCATCAGTGAGTACAGCGGGAGAAACACTGAAGCTTTCTTT	CAISEYSGRNTEAFF	.	TRBJ1-1	.	TRBV10-3
TGTGCCAGCAGCTTAGATGCACAATCACCCCTCCACTTT	CASSLDAQSPLHF	.	TRBJ1-6	.	TRBV7-9
TGTGCCAGCAGCTGGGACAGGGCGTGGGGAGAGACCCAGTACTTC	CASSWDRAWGETQYF	TRBD1	TRBJ2-5	.	TRBV7-6
TGCGCCAGCAGCCATGATAGGGCTAGCGCTGGGGAGCTGTTTTTT	CASSHDRASAGELFF	.	TRBJ2-2	.	TRBV4-3
TGTGCCAGCAGTAACGAGGCAGGGGGCTGGAGCACTGAAGCTTTCTTT	CASSNEAGGWSTEAFF	TRBD1	TRBJ1-1	.	TRBV6-4
TGTGCCAGCAGCGCGGGACCTACCTACGAGCAGTACTTC	CASSAGPTYEQYF	.	TRBJ2-7	.	TRBV9
TGCGCCAGCAGTATACCGGGACTAGCGGGGAATGAGCAGTTCTTC	CASSIPGLAGNEQFF	TRBD2	TRBJ2-1	.	TRBV5-1
TGCGCCAGCAGCTTTGGGGATAACACTGAAGCTTTCTTT	CASSFGDNTEAFF	.	TRBJ1-1	once	TRBV5-1
TGCGCCAGCAGCCAAGGGACGGTCTACGAGCAGTACTTC	CASSQGTVYEQYF	.	TRBJ2-7	.	TRBV4-3
TGTGCCAGCAGCTTATCTTCCCCCTATAATTCACCCCTCCACTTT	CASSLSSPYNSPLHF	.	TRBJ1-6	once	TRBV7-2
TGTGCCAGCAGTTACCCCAGAGGACAGTTATCCTACAATGAGCAGTTCTTC	CASSYPRGQLSYNEQFF	.	TRBJ2-1	.	TRBV6-2/TRBV6-3
TGTGCCAGCTCGCGGGACAGGGGGCGCAGCGACTATGGCTACACCTTC	CASSRDRGRSDYGYTF	TRBD1	TRBJ1-2	.	TRBV18
TGTGCCAGCAGTTTGCCCACGCATAACTATGGCTACACCTTC	CASSLPTHNYGYTF	.	TRBJ1-2	.	TRBV28
TGTGCCAGCAGGTCACCCACGGTGACTGAAGCTTTCTTT	CASRSPTVTEAFF	.	TRBJ1-1	once	TRBV28
TGTGCCACCAGTGACCCCGGACAAAGCTCCTACAATGAGCAGTTCTTC	CATSDPGQSSYNEQFF	.	TRBJ2-1	.	TRBV24-1
TGCGCCAGCAGCCAAGAAACGGGAGGGGCCGGGGAGCTGTTTTTT	CASSQETGGAGELFF	TRBD2	TRBJ2-2	.	TRBV4-1
TGTGCCAGTAGTATGACAGCGGGGTCGGGCGGGGAGCTGTTTTTT	CASSMTAGSGGELFF	TRBD2	TRBJ2-2	few	TRBV19
TGTGCCAGCAGCGTCGCTAGCGGGAGAGCTCTCACAGATACGCAGTATTTT	CASSVASGRALTDTQYF	TRBD2	TRBJ2-3	.	TRBV7-2
TGTGCCAGATTAGCCTCTACGCAGTATTTT	CARLASTQYF	.	TRBJ2-3	.	TRBV2
TGTGCCAGCAGCGTGCGGGAGGGCCACAGTGAGCAGTTCTTC	CASSVREGHSEQFF	TRBD2	TRBJ2-1	.	TRBV9
TGTGCCAGCAGTTCCCACCGGGACCCAGTAAGGCACATTCAGTACTTC	CASSSHRDPVRHIQYF	.	TRBJ2-4	.	TRBV6-2/TRBV6-3
TGTGCCAGCAACGAGGACAGGTCTGAGACCCAGTACTTC	CASNEDRSETQYF	TRBD1	TRBJ2-5	.	TRBV7-9
TGCGCCAGCAGCCTGACCCCCGGGACTGAAGCTTTCTTT	CASSLTPGTEAFF	.	TRBJ1-1	.	TRBV4-3
TGTGCCAGCAGTTACTCGGGCAGGGTAAATGGGACCCAGCATTTT	CASSYSGRVNGTQHF	.	TRBJ1-5	once	TRBV6-6
TGTGCCAGCAGACGGACAGGGGTAGCGGATGGCTACACCTTC	CASRRTGVADGYTF	TRBD1	TRBJ1-2	once	TRBV7-9
TGTGCCAGCATACCGGGGGGGGCAAGCAATCAGCCCCAGCATTTT	CASIPGGASNQPQHF	.	TRBJ1-5	.	TRBV28
TGTGCCAGCAGTTTGGATAGCAATCAGCCCCAGCATTTT	CASSLDSNQPQHF	.	TRBJ1-5	.	TRBV28